These T cell receptor beta chains were read from a single sample in a study of T cells in narcolepsy. Clones were read by immunoSEQ multiplex PCR, and TCRdb kept only the in-frame ones, dropping some. The profile shows just under 30,000 clones, roughly 86% of them singletons. Sequenced input: memory (CD45RA-) CD4+ T cells from blood. These TCRs come from a human donor in good health. CDR3s include the opening cysteine and the closing phenylalanine or tryptophan. The order of the fields is CDR3 protein, CDR3 DNA, D gene, J gene, CDR3 length, clone size, V gene. A D gene is named only where the DNA matches it firmly. Expanded clones get a size class; other rows say once, few or many, or leave the size out.

CASSPSGARSTGELFF | TGCGCCAGCAGCCCGTCGGGGGCTCGGAGCACCGGGGAGCTGTTTTTT | . | TRBJ2-2 | 16 | . | TRBV5-1
CSVDAGTLWGGYTF | TGCAGCGTTGATGCGGGGACCCTATGGGGGGGCTACACCTTC | . | TRBJ1-2 | 14 | . | TRBV29-1
CASSWGQETTNEKLFF | TGCGCCAGCAGCTGGGGACAGGAAACAACTAATGAAAAACTGTTTTTT | TRBD1 | TRBJ1-4 | 16 | . | TRBV5-1
CASSMGLAGATGELFF | TGTGCCAGCAGCATGGGACTAGCGGGAGCCACCGGGGAGCTGTTTTTT | TRBD2 | TRBJ2-2 | 16 | . | TRBV7-3
CASSRVDTGELFF | TGCGCCAGCAGCCGGGTGGACACCGGGGAGCTGTTTTTT | . | TRBJ2-2 | 13 | . | TRBV4-1
CASSLIPGPDSGNTIYF | TGTGCCAGCAGCTTAATCCCAGGACCGGACTCTGGAAACACCATATATTTT | . | TRBJ1-3 | 17 | . | TRBV7-6
CASSRGLAGINEQFF | TGCGCCAGCAGCCGCGGACTAGCGGGGATCAATGAGCAGTTCTTC | TRBD2 | TRBJ2-1 | 15 | . | TRBV4-3
CASSFGGMNTEAFF | TGTGCCAGCAGTTTCGGGGGAATGAACACTGAAGCTTTCTTT | . | TRBJ1-1 | 14 | . | TRBV27
CASSVDGGASNEQFF | TGTGCCAGCAGCGTAGACGGGGGGGCGTCCAATGAGCAGTTCTTC | TRBD2 | TRBJ2-1 | 15 | few | TRBV9
CASSIGRDTGELFF | TGTGCCAGTAGTATAGGGAGGGACACCGGGGAGCTGTTTTTT | . | TRBJ2-2 | 14 | . | TRBV19
CASSRYRDRPTYEQYF | TGTGCCAGCAGTCGTTACCGGGACAGGCCCACCTACGAGCAGTACTTC | TRBD1 | TRBJ2-7 | 16 | . | TRBV27
CASSVGHTADNEQFF | TGCGCCAGCAGTGTTGGACACACCGCAGACAATGAGCAGTTCTTC | . | TRBJ2-1 | 15 | . | TRBV10-2
CAWDRGSNIQYF | TGTGCCTGGGACCGGGGCTCCAACATTCAGTACTTC | . | TRBJ2-4 | 12 | once | TRBV30
CASSAGGQADTQYF | TGTGCCAGCAGCGCGGGGGGGCAAGCAGATACGCAGTATTTT | TRBD2 | TRBJ2-3 | 14 | . | TRBV11-2
CASSLATTGNAEAFF | TGCGCCAGCAGCTTGGCGACCACAGGGAACGCTGAAGCTTTCTTT | . | TRBJ1-1 | 15 | . | TRBV5-1
CASSRWDGNTEAFF | TGTGCCAGCAGCAGGTGGGACGGCAACACTGAAGCTTTCTTT | . | TRBJ1-1 | 14 | . | TRBV7-2
CASSPRQGSEKLFF | TGTGCCAGCTCACCACGCCAGGGGAGTGAAAAACTGTTTTTT | . | TRBJ1-4 | 14 | . | TRBV18
CASSLLNNHLLAGEGNEQFF | TGCGCCAGCAGCTTGCTCAACAATCACCTTCTAGCGGGAGAAGGCAATGAGCAGTTCTTC | TRBD2 | TRBJ2-1 | 20 | . | TRBV5-1
CASSSSGRATNEKLFF | TGCGCCAGCAGCAGCTCGGGGCGGGCAACTAATGAAAAACTGTTTTTT | . | TRBJ1-4 | 16 | . | TRBV5-1
CATQAGGFNQPQHF | TGTGCCACCCAGGCGGGGGGTTTCAATCAGCCCCAGCATTTT | . | TRBJ1-5 | 14 | . | TRBV10-3
CASSSPGGMRNEQFF | TGTGCCAGCAGCTCCCCAGGGGGGATGCGGAATGAGCAGTTCTTC | . | TRBJ2-1 | 15 | . | TRBV7-6
CASSPAGEGEYEQYF | TGTGCCAGCAGTCCCGCGGGGGAGGGGGAGTACGAGCAGTACTTC | . | TRBJ2-7 | 15 | . | TRBV28
CAISEGQGASNTEAFF | TGTGCCATCAGTGAGGGACAGGGCGCGTCGAACACTGAAGCTTTCTTT | TRBD1 | TRBJ1-1 | 16 | few | TRBV10-3
CASSLQGDATEAFF | TGTGCCAGCAGCTTACAGGGAGATGCGACTGAAGCTTTCTTT | . | TRBJ1-1 | 14 | . | TRBV7-3
CASSQDTQNTEAFF | TGTGCCAGCAGCCAAGATACCCAGAACACTGAAGCTTTCTTT | . | TRBJ1-1 | 14 | once | TRBV4-2
CASTPDSHNYGYTF | TGCGCCAGCACCCCTGACAGCCACAACTATGGCTACACCTTC | . | TRBJ1-2 | 14 | . | TRBV5-1
CASSQTTSGVGETQYF | TGCGCCAGCAGCCAGACGACTAGCGGGGTGGGAGAGACCCAGTACTTC | TRBD2 | TRBJ2-5 | 16 | . | TRBV5-1
CASSKTQSYEQYF | TGTGCCAGCAGCAAGACACAGTCCTACGAGCAGTACTTC | . | TRBJ2-7 | 13 | . | TRBV21-1
CASSPDRSFYNEQFF | TGTGCCAGTAGTCCGGACAGGAGTTTCTACAATGAGCAGTTCTTC | TRBD1 | TRBJ2-1 | 15 | . | TRBV19
CASSFWGEETQYF | TGTGCCAGCAGTTTTTGGGGGGAAGAGACCCAGTACTTC | . | TRBJ2-5 | 13 | once | TRBV27
CAWSDGAGKTIYF | TGTGCCTGGAGTGACGGGGCTGGAAAGACCATATATTTT | . | TRBJ1-3 | 13 | . | TRBV30
CASSTDRGLSEQYF | TGTGCCAGCAGTACAGACAGGGGCCTGTCTGAGCAGTACTTC | TRBD1 | TRBJ2-7 | 14 | . | TRBV6-5
CASSLDHSPTGELFF | TGCGCCAGCAGCTTGGATCACAGCCCCACCGGGGAGCTGTTTTTT | . | TRBJ2-2 | 15 | . | TRBV5-1
CASSVAGGADYGYTF | TGTGCCAGCAGCGTAGCGGGGGGCGCCGACTATGGCTACACCTTC | . | TRBJ1-2 | 15 | . | TRBV9
CASSGGGLGEQYF | TGTGCCAGTAGTGGGGGGGGCCTGGGCGAGCAGTACTTC | . | TRBJ2-7 | 13 | . | TRBV19
CASSRGQGYEQYF | TGTGCCAGCAGCCGGGGACAGGGCTACGAGCAGTACTTC | TRBD1 | TRBJ2-7 | 13 | . | TRBV7-6
CASSPPSGSGHEQYF | TGTGCCAGCAGTCCCCCTAGCGGGAGCGGCCACGAGCAGTACTTC | TRBD2 | TRBJ2-7 | 15 | . | TRBV28
CASSRGETTIYF | TGTGCCTCTTCAAGGGGGGAAACCACCATATATTTT | . | TRBJ1-3 | 12 | . | TRBV30
CASSIPGSNQPQHF | TGTGCCAGTAGTATCCCCGGAAGCAATCAGCCCCAGCATTTT | . | TRBJ1-5 | 14 | . | TRBV19
CASSESRDVNGYTF | TGTGCCAGCAGTGAATCCAGGGATGTTAATGGCTACACCTTC | . | TRBJ1-2 | 14 | . | TRBV2
CASSLFGGGTNTDTQYF | TGTGCCAGCAGTTTATTTGGGGGAGGGACTAACACAGATACGCAGTATTTT | TRBD2 | TRBJ2-3 | 17 | . | TRBV28
CASSSGSTLYNEQFF | TGCGCCAGCAGCTCGGGCAGTACCCTCTACAATGAGCAGTTCTTC | . | TRBJ2-1 | 15 | . | TRBV5-1
CASSFRGRTEKLFF | TGTGCCAGCAGCTTTCGGGGCAGGACTGAAAAACTGTTTTTT | . | TRBJ1-4 | 14 | . | TRBV5-6
CASSHRRGTGELFF | TGTGCCAGCAGCCACCGCCGGGGGACCGGGGAGCTGTTTTTT | . | TRBJ2-2 | 14 | . | TRBV11-1
CASSLGPPSSGNTIYF | TGTGCCAGCAGCCTAGGACCCCCGAGCTCTGGAAACACCATATATTTT | . | TRBJ1-3 | 16 | . | TRBV11-2
CASSELAETQYF | TGTGCCAGCAGTGAACTAGCGGAGACCCAGTACTTC | . | TRBJ2-5 | 12 | . | TRBV2
CASSSTSGSSWNEQFF | TGTGCCAGCAGCTCGACTAGCGGGAGCTCGTGGAATGAGCAGTTCTTC | TRBD2 | TRBJ2-1 | 16 | . | TRBV7-9
CASSLAGPGLSSYNEQFF | TGTGCCAGCAGCTTAGCGGGTCCGGGACTGAGCTCCTACAATGAGCAGTTCTTC | . | TRBJ2-1 | 18 | . | TRBV7-3
CASRASGPNRHEQYF | TGTGCCAGCAGAGCTAGCGGTCCCAATCGTCACGAGCAGTACTTC | TRBD2 | TRBJ2-7 | 15 | . | TRBV28
CASSRIAGGLREQFF | TGCGCCAGCTCGAGGATAGCGGGGGGGCTTAGGGAGCAGTTCTTC | TRBD2 | TRBJ2-1 | 15 | . | TRBV10-1